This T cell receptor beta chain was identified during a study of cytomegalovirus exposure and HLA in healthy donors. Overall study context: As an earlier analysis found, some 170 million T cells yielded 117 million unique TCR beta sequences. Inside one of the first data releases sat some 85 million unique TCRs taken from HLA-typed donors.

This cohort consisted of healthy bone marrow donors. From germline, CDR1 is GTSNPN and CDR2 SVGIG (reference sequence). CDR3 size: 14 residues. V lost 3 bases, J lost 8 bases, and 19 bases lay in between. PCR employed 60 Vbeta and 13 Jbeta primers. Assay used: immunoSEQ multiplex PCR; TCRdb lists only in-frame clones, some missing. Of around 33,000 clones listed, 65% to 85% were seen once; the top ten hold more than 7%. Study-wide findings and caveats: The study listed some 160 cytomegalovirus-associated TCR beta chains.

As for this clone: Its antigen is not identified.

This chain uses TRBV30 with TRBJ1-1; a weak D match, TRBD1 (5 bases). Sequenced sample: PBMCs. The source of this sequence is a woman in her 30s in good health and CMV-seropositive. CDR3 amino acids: CAWSGGRQGAEAFF. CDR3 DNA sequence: TGTGCCTGGAGCGGGGGGAGGCAAGGGGCGGAAGCTTTCTTT.